The 19 T cell receptor beta chains below all came from one sample that was sequenced in a study of early T cells in non-severe SARS-CoV-2 infection (TCRdb year 2021). Libraries came from 5' RACE. The run used a NextSeq 500. Using fastp trimming at Q25 and MiXCR clonotype assembly, TCRdb reanalyzed the public sequencing data and kept in-frame beta chains. Rows with one shared CDR3 protein collapse into an entry with the most common genes and DNA. This sample comprises around 98,000 distinct CDR3 sequences, 9.5% to 11% of them detected only once. Roughly 5% of the sample is in the top ten clones. Sequencing was performed on whole blood. Source of these receptors: an adult who was a healthcare worker with PCR-confirmed SARS-CoV-2 infection or an uninfected control (not recorded which).

This clonotype was observed a handful of times. This sequence joins TRBV19 and TRBJ1-1; D not certain. The V and J ends lost 3 bases and 1 base respectively, with 3 bases between them. The CDR3 spans 12 residues. Germline loops: CDR1 LNHDA, CDR2 SQIVND (reference sequence). For the CDR3, the DNA is TGTGCCAGTAGTATTGGGAACACTGAAGCTTTCTTT. Its translation is CASSIGNTEAFF.

The chain carries TRBV5-1 and TRBJ2-3; the match to TRBD2 covers 12 bases. Trimming removed 0 bases from V and 4 bases from J; junction bases left unmatched: 6. This CDR3 has 17 amino acids. CDR1 is SGHRS and CDR2 is YFSETQ in the germline V gene. CDR3 nucleotides: TGCGCCAGCAGCTTGGGGACTAGCGGGGTTTACCCAGATACGCAGTATTTT. Its protein product is CASSLGTSGVYPDTQYF.

The table lists this clonotype with many counts. The chain is built from TRBV20-1 and TRBJ2-7; 13 nucleotides line up with TRBD2. This CDR3 region has 17 residues. The trim removed 6 bases at V and 3 bases at J, leaving 14 bases unmatched. The germline CDR1 and CDR2 sequences are DFQATT and SNEGSKA (reference sequence). As DNA, the CDR3 is TGCAGTGCCACCGGACTAGCGGGGGCGGATGGGAGCTACGAGCAGTACTTC. Protein sequence: CSATGLAGADGSYEQYF.

The sample holds many counts of this clonotype. The V and J genes are TRBV30 and TRBJ2-3; 8 bases map to TRBD1. The junction had 6 bases not matched to a gene; V was cut back by 8 bases and J by 5 bases. CDR1 is GTSNPN and CDR2 is SVGIG in the germline V gene (reference sequence). The CDR3 runs 12 residues. The CDR3 spells CAGDRPGDTQYF. In nucleotides, the CDR3 is TGTGCCGGGGACAGGCCGGGAGATACGCAGTATTTT.

The chain has TRBV29-1 and TRBJ1-1; 12 bases agree with TRBD1. The CDR3 totals 13 residues. J gave up 6 bases and V 3 bases, and 2 bases lay outside the gene matches. Germline CDR1 and CDR2: SQVTM and ANQGSEA. The CDR3 region has the DNA TGCAGCGTTGAGGGACAGGGGGCCGCTGAAGCTTTCTTT. This translates into CSVEGQGAAEAFF.

This clonotype appeared a few times. V usage is TRBV28 and J usage is TRBJ2-7, with D maybe TRBD1 (5 bases). The CDR3 has 14 amino acids. Germline V CDR1 and CDR2: MDHEN, SYDVKM. V lost 6 bases and J 2 bases, leaving 14 bases between the germline ends. CDR3 DNA: TGTGCCAGCAGCGACCAGACAGCACCCTACGAGCAGTACTTC. It codes for CASSDQTAPYEQYF. The variable domain in full, with the rest retrieved from reference TRBV28 and TRBJ2-7, is DVKVTQSSRYLVKRTGEKVFLECVQDMDHENMFWYRQDPGLGLRLIYFSYDVKMKEKGDIPEGYSVSREKKERFSLILESASTNQTSMYLCASSDQTAPYEQYFGPGTRLTVT.

The rearrangement joins TRBV6-6 to TRBJ1-3, with TRBD1 matching 7 bases. Germline V gene data show CDR1 as MNHNY and CDR2 as SVGAGI (reference sequence). The V gene end was trimmed by 6 bases and the J gene end by 6 bases; junction bases not matched to a gene: 11. This CDR3 is built from 15 residues. The CDR3 protein is CASRATGSAENTIYF. As DNA, the CDR3 is TGTGCCAGCAGGGCGACAGGGTCGGCAGAAAACACCATATATTTT.

This clonotype was recorded at least ten times. In nucleotides, the CDR3 is TGCAGCGTTGTGTGGGGGAACTATGGCTACACCTTC. Protein product: CSVVWGNYGYTF. V gene TRBV29-1 combines with J gene TRBJ1-2, with a weak D call TRBD1 (5 bases). V was shortened by 4 bases and J by 2 bases, with 8 bases between the two germline ends. The CDR3 has 12 residues. Germline V gene lookup returns CDR1 SQVTM and CDR2 ANQGSEA.

There are a few counts of this clonotype. The chain recombines TRBV28 with TRBJ2-1; tentative D call: TRBD1 (5 bases). The germline gives CDR1 MDHEN, CDR2 SYDVKM. Between the trimmed V and J ends, which lost 8 bases and 0 bases, there was a span of 14 bases. The CDR3 has 15 amino acids. The CDR3 bases are TGTGCCAGCCGAGGACAACACCCCTCCTACAATGAGCAGTTCTTC. Its translation: CASRGQHPSYNEQFF. Drawing the rest from reference TRBV28 and TRBJ2-1, the complete variable domain is DVKVTQSSRYLVKRTGEKVFLECVQDMDHENMFWYRQDPGLGLRLIYFSYDVKMKEKGDIPEGYSVSREKKERFSLILESASTNQTSMYLCASRGQHPSYNEQFFGPGTRLTVL.

The table lists this clonotype with many counts. The chain couples TRBV9 to TRBJ1-1; tentatively, D is TRBD1 (5 bases). Germline-derived CDR1 and CDR2 are SGDLS and YYNGEE. The length of the CDR3 is 16 residues. V was trimmed by 0 bases and J by 5 bases, leaving 17 bases between them. In DNA form, the CDR3 reads TGTGCCAGCAGCGTAGGAGTGGGGCTGATTAGAACTGAAGCTTTCTTT. The encoded protein is CASSVGVGLIRTEAFF.

This clonotype was seen ten or more times. The V call is TRBV6-5, the J call TRBJ2-1, with D possibly TRBD1 on 5 matching bases. The CDR3 spans 15 residues. Germline V CDR1 and CDR2: MNHEY, SVGAGI. V lost 2 bases, J lost 7 bases, and 15 bases lay in between. CDR3 protein: CASSYQGELWNEQFF. The CDR3 DNA is TGTGCCAGCAGTTACCAAGGGGAACTCTGGAATGAGCAGTTCTTC.

The V gene is TRBV18, the J gene TRBJ2-6; the match to TRBD1 covers 7 bases. Trimming at V came to 2 bases and at J to 0 bases, leaving 7 bases not matched to a gene. The CDR3 consists of 18 residues. Germline loops: CDR1 KGHSH, CDR2 LQKENI. CDR3: CASSPGDRVFSGANVLTF. DNA for the CDR3: TGTGCCAGCTCACCAGGCGACAGGGTCTTCTCTGGGGCCAACGTCCTGACTTTC.

This clonotype was observed once. A much larger clone lies a single base off, so this may be a read error. The chain links TRBV20-1 to TRBJ1-1; D not certain. There are 14 residues in the CDR3. CDR1 is DFQATT and CDR2 is SNEGSKA in the germline V gene (reference sequence). The CDR3 reads CSSFTVSGNTEAFF. The DNA for the CDR3 is TGCAGCTCCTTTACCGTGAGCGGCAACACTGAAGCTTTCTTT.

This clonotype came up a few times. The rearrangement uses TRBV29-1 and TRBJ2-4; D is uncertain. V was clipped by 5 bases and J by 5 bases, with 13 bases between them. CDR1 and CDR2 from the germline V gene are SQVTM and ANQGSEA. The CDR3 spans 13 residues. The DNA for the CDR3 is TGCAGCGTTATGGCCGCCGAGGAAAACATTCAGTACTTC. Its translation: CSVMAAEENIQYF.

This clonotype was observed a handful of times. The chain joins TRBV30 to TRBJ2-7; the match to TRBD1 covers 9 bases. The CDR3 is 14 residues long. Trimming cost V 5 bases and J 4 bases; bases outside gene matches: 9. Per the germline V gene, CDR1 is GTSNPN and CDR2 is SVGIG (reference sequence). The CDR3 DNA is TGTGCCTGGGTCCCCCGGGACAGGGTATACGAGCAGTACTTC. This gives the protein CAWVPRDRVYEQYF.

This clonotype was observed a handful of times. The V and J genes are TRBV12-3 or TRBV12-4 and TRBJ2-7; possible D gene TRBD2, 5 bases. The ends were cut back, 5 bases at V and 2 bases at J, with 19 bases in the middle. The CDR3 has 16 amino acids. The CDR3 nucleotides read TGTGCCAGCAGTCCCAGAGGGAGCCCTCCTCCCTACGAGCAGTACTTC. It codes for CASSPRGSPPPYEQYF.

The CDR3 DNA is TGTGCCAGCAGCCAAGATCGAGGAGGAGGGGAGACCCAGTACTTC. Translated, it gives CASSQDRGGGETQYF. The chain employs TRBV3-1 and TRBJ2-5, with TRBD2 as a possible D gene (6 bases). The germline V gene encodes CDR1 LGHDT and CDR2 YNNKEL (reference sequence). This CDR3 has 15 amino acids. Trimming pared 0 bases from V and 5 bases from J, leaving 13 bases between.

In this sample, this clonotype turned up many times. The J gene is TRBJ2-3, the V gene TRBV28; no firm D call. CDR3 length equals 14 residues. Germline values: CDR1 MDHEN, CDR2 SYDVKM. The V end lost 6 bases, the J end lost 2 bases, and 12 bases lay between the germline ends. This CDR3 reads CASSRFPNTDTQYF. The CDR3 DNA sequence: TGTGCCAGCAGCCGATTCCCAAACACAGATACGCAGTATTTT.

In this sample, this clonotype turned up a few times. The chain has TRBV11-2 and TRBJ2-1; 9 bases match TRBD2. CDR3 length: 16 amino acids. Trimming at V came to 5 bases and at J to 0 bases, leaving 5 bases not matched to a gene. Germline V gene lookup returns CDR1 SGHAT and CDR2 FQNNGV. CDR3 sequence (DNA): TGTGCCAGCAGCCTGACTAGCGGTACCTCCTACAATGAGCAGTTCTTC. This sequence encodes CASSLTSGTSYNEQFF.